This T cell receptor beta chain was obtained from a study of blood T cell repertoires in COVID-19. Study summary: Collection of acute and convalescent COVID-19 samples took place in the United States, Italy and Spain. In each case, the material was cDNA or gDNA derived from T cells, B-cell-depleted T cells, or PBMCs.

Original data processing: Estimates of nucleated cell counts were drawn from the amplification of reference gene primers. TCRdb's copy holds only in-frame clones and misses some; the assay was immunoSEQ multiplex PCR. V, J and clone size derive from that table, while D and trimming were established from the DNA sequence. The data contain about 170,000 clones, approximately 84% of them seen just once; the ten biggest clones take up about a fifth. The TCR sequence derives from a woman older than 75 with acute or convalescent COVID-19. Sequences were obtained from peripheral blood.

In DNA, the CDR3 is TGCGCCAGCAGCCCCCTTTACAATGAGCAGTTCTTC. Its translation: CASSPLYNEQFF. The chain uses TRBV5-1 and TRBJ2-1; D gene uncertain. V lost 4 bases, J lost 4 bases, and 6 bases lay in between. CDR3 length: 12 residues. From germline, CDR1 is SGHRS and CDR2 YFSETQ. The whole variable domain, filled in from reference TRBV5-1 and TRBJ2-1, reads KAGVTQTPRYLIKTRGQQVTLSCSPISGHRSVSWYQQTPGQGLQFLFEYFSETQRNKGNFPGRFSGRQFSNSRSEMNVSTLELGDSALYLCASSPLYNEQFFGPGTRLTVL.